The 25 T cell receptor beta chains reported below all come from one sample, sequenced in a study of naive and memory T cell subsets. Alpha and beta constant region primers primed reverse transcription for blood and skin samples. MiXCR, applied by TCRdb to the 5' RACE reads, yields one record per CDR3 protein. The sample has 20,000 to 25,000 distinct CDR3 sequences, 4% to 4.5% seen once. Adult healthy volunteers gave 2.5 ml peripheral blood for whole-blood RNA. The source is a male donor in good health.

This clonotype was detected many times. The chain is built from TRBV6-1 and TRBJ1-5, with TRBD1 identical over 8 bases. The CDR3 covers 15 residues. Per the germline V gene, CDR1 is MNHNS and CDR2 is SASEGT. Trimming removed 7 bases from V and 6 bases from J; junction bases left unmatched: 11. This chain's CDR3 is CASKTTGEVSQPQHF. CDR3 bases: TGTGCCAGCAAAACGACAGGGGAAGTTAGTCAGCCCCAGCATTTT.

There are many counts of this clonotype. The chain is built from TRBV7-2 and TRBJ2-2, with D perhaps matching TRBD1 or TRBD2 (5 bases each). The CDR3 contains 16 residues. CDR1 SGHTA and CDR2 FQGNSA come from the germline V gene. V gave up 1 base and J gave up 4 bases, with 13 bases separating them. The CDR3 sequence: CASSLGGQGFTGELFF. CDR3 sequence (DNA): TGTGCCAGCAGCTTAGGCGGGCAGGGATTCACCGGGGAGCTGTTTTTT.

This clonotype has at least ten counts. The chain employs TRBV5-1 and TRBJ2-4; 8 bases align to TRBD2. Per the germline V gene, CDR1 is SGHRS and CDR2 is YFSETQ. V lost 2 bases and J lost 2; bases outside the gene matches: 6. The CDR3 contains 16 residues. CDR3 in DNA: TGCGCCAGCAGCTTCCGAGTAGCGGGACCCAAAAACATTCAGTACTTC. Its translation: CASSFRVAGPKNIQYF.

About this clonotype: A clone one base away is much larger, so this may be a read error. The V call is TRBV3-1, the J call TRBJ2-1; 8 bases line up with TRBD2. In germline, CDR1 is LGHDT, CDR2 YNNKEL (reference sequence). This CDR3 is 16 amino acids long. CDR3 bases: TGTGGCAGCAGCTCGTCGGGGGGGGCCGGCTACAATGAGCAGTTCTTC. Translation gives CGSSSSGGAGYNEQFF.

This clonotype has a count of ten or more. This chain connects TRBV11-2 to TRBJ2-3, with a possible D match to TRBD2 (6 bases). Looked up from germline, CDR1 is SGHAT and CDR2 is FQNNGV. V was pared by 3 bases and J by 6 bases, with 13 bases between. The CDR3 length is 14 residues. CDR3 DNA sequence: TGTGCCAGCAGCTTGGAGGGGTCGTGGGATACGCAGTATTTT. As protein: CASSLEGSWDTQYF.

This clonotype was observed at least ten times. This chain connects TRBV6-5 to TRBJ2-1; TRBD1 matches at 10 bases. Germline CDR1 and CDR2: MNHEY and SVGAGI. Losses at the gene ends were 7 bases for V and 7 bases for J; bases not matched to a gene: 7. The CDR3 runs to 14 residues. This CDR3 is CASTVTGGKNEQFF. In nucleotides, the CDR3 is TGTGCCAGCACCGTGACAGGGGGCAAGAATGAGCAGTTCTTC.

This clonotype came up many times. The chain carries TRBV6-6 and TRBJ1-3, with 8 nucleotides matching TRBD1. With V trimmed by 2 bases and J by 3 bases, 3 bases remained unmatched. The CDR3 consists of 15 residues. Looked up from germline, CDR1 is MNHNY and CDR2 is SVGAGI (reference sequence). The CDR3 nucleotides read TGTGCCAGCAGTTACGGACAGGGTCTTGGAAACACCATATATTTT. Translation: CASSYGQGLGNTIYF.

This clonotype was observed many times. The V call is TRBV29-1, the J call TRBJ2-5; either TRBD1 or TRBD2 may supply D (5 bases each). Trimming left V 7 bases short and J 4 bases short, with 19 bases between. This CDR3 is 14 amino acids long. The germline CDR1 and CDR2 sequences are SQVTM and ANQGSEA. CDR3 nucleotides: TGCAGCGCCTCTAGGGGACCCGGCGTAGAGACCCAGTACTTC. Protein: CSASRGPGVETQYF.

This clonotype was seen many times. The DNA for the CDR3 is TGTGCCAGCAGCTTAGAGGCGGTGCCTAATGAAAAACTGTTTTTT. This sequence encodes CASSLEAVPNEKLFF. The chain carries TRBV7-9 and TRBJ1-4; D gene ambiguous. V was cut by 1 base and J by 3 bases, with 9 bases left in between. This CDR3 is 15 amino acids long. CDR1 is SEHNR, CDR2 FQNEAQ, per germline (reference sequence).

This clonotype was seen repeatedly, ten times or more. This chain uses TRBV24-1 with TRBJ2-1; TRBD2 aligns across 8 bases. The CDR3 consists of 17 residues. From germline, CDR1 is KGHDR and CDR2 SFDVKD. V was pared by 4 bases and J by 10 bases, with 17 bases of the junction left unmatched. CDR3 region: CATSDPTSGGVMREQFF. The CDR3 region has the DNA TGTGCCACCAGTGACCCTACTAGCGGAGGAGTGATGCGGGAGCAGTTCTTC.

Ten or more counts support this clonotype. The V gene is TRBV6-2 or TRBV6-3, the J gene TRBJ1-1, with D maybe TRBD1 (5 bases). The V gene's germline CDR1 is MNHEY and CDR2 SVGEGT. V was trimmed by 0 bases and J by 6 bases, leaving 14 bases between them. The length of the CDR3 is 15 residues. The CDR3 nucleotides read TGTGCCAGCAGTTACTCGAACAGGTTGTGGGCTGAAGCTTTCTTT. Its translation is CASSYSNRLWAEAFF.

This clonotype appeared many times. This chain joins TRBV29-1 and TRBJ2-5; D perhaps matches TRBD1 (5 bases). Trimming shortened V by 0 bases and J by 8 bases, and 22 bases separated the two germline ends. Germline CDR1 and CDR2: SQVTM and ANQGSEA. The CDR3 has 16 residues. CDR3 DNA sequence: TGCAGCGTTGAAGACGGGCCAGGCCGGCAGGGTAGAACCCAGTACTTC. This encodes CSVEDGPGRQGRTQYF.

In DNA, the CDR3 is TGTGCCAGCAGTCTACGACAGGGTCGAACCGGGGAGCTGTTTTTT. It encodes CASSLRQGRTGELFF. This chain uses TRBV6-1 with TRBJ2-2; 7 bases map to TRBD1. The CDR3 is 15 amino acids. Germline CDR1 is MNHNS and CDR2 is SASEGT. V gave up 5 bases and J gave up 5 bases; unmatched junction bases: 8.

Many counts were recorded for this clonotype. The gene calls are TRBV3-1 and TRBJ2-1, with D maybe TRBD2 (5 bases). Germline lookup yields CDR1 LGHDT and CDR2 YNNKEL (reference sequence). The CDR3 extends over 16 amino acids. V lost 1 base and J lost 5, with 15 bases in between. CDR3 in DNA: TGTGCCAGCAGCCAAGGGGCGGGTTCAGGTAACAATGAGCAGTTCTTC. Its translation: CASSQGAGSGNNEQFF.

The sample holds many counts of this clonotype. The V gene is TRBV12-5, the J gene TRBJ2-1, with D perhaps TRBD1 or TRBD2 (5 bases each). Germline V lookup: CDR1 LGHNT, CDR2 FRNRAP. The length of the CDR3 is 16 residues. Trimming removed 0 bases at V and 2 bases at J, with 11 bases between. Here the CDR3 DNA reads TGTGCTAGTGGTTTGGTACCTGGGGGAACCTACAATGAGCAGTTCTTC. This translates into CASGLVPGGTYNEQFF.

The sample holds many counts of this clonotype. The gene calls are TRBV20-1 and TRBJ2-7; 7 bases fit TRBD1. The CDR3 contains 13 residues. V was clipped by 6 bases and J by 0 bases; unmatched bases: 5. Germline lookup yields CDR1 DFQATT and CDR2 SNEGSKA (reference sequence). CDR3 residues: CSAIWDSSYEQYF. Here the CDR3 DNA reads TGCAGTGCAATTTGGGACAGCTCCTACGAGCAGTACTTC.

This clonotype was detected a few times. The J gene is TRBJ2-1, the V gene TRBV10-1; 9 nucleotides match TRBD2. Germline V gene sequence: CDR1 WNHNN, CDR2 SYGVQD (reference sequence). CDR3 length equals 14 residues. Trimming took 8 bases from V and 3 from J; bases not matched to a gene: 5. CDR3 sequence reads: CASEAGGNYNEQFF. The CDR3 DNA sequence: TGCGCCAGCGAGGCGGGAGGGAACTACAATGAGCAGTTCTTC.

In its sample, this clonotype is medium-sized. The chain couples TRBV9 to TRBJ2-6, with D possibly matching TRBD1 (5 bases). V shed 9 bases and J shed 4 bases, with 17 bases lying between them. The CDR3 sequence is 15 residues long. Germline assignment: CDR1 SGDLS and CDR2 YYNGEE. The CDR3 loop reads CATSGIGSGANVLTF. The CDR3 region has the DNA TGTGCCACATCAGGGATCGGTTCCGGGGCCAACGTCCTGACTTTC.

About this clonotype: This could be a read error, since a much larger clone is one nucleotide away. The missing conserved phenylalanine or tryptophan at the end of this CDR3 makes a read error likely. The DNA for the CDR3 is TGTGCCAGCAGTCCCTGGACCGGCTACAATGAGCAGTTCTAC. This encodes CASSPWTGYNEQFY. The genes are TRBV12-3 or TRBV12-4 and TRBJ2-1; D gene unclear. Deletions cut 5 bases from V and 3 bases from J, with 11 bases between. The CDR3 extends over 14 amino acids.

By sample fraction, this clonotype is medium-sized. The chain is built from TRBV6-5 and TRBJ2-1; 12 nucleotides agree with TRBD2. The J segment lost 6 bases and the V segment lost 6 bases, leaving 3 bases of the junction unmatched. Germline V gene data show CDR1 as MNHEY and CDR2 as SVGAGI. The CDR3 covers 14 residues. CDR3 in amino acids: CASRPGLAGNEQFF. Written as DNA, the CDR3 is TGTGCCAGCAGACCGGGACTAGCGGGCAATGAGCAGTTCTTC.

Many counts were recorded for this clonotype. This CDR3 is CSVGEGLYEQFF. Written as DNA, the CDR3 is TGCAGCGTTGGGGAGGGCCTCTATGAGCAGTTCTTC. This sequence joins TRBV29-1 and TRBJ2-1; 7 bases fit TRBD2. Trimming took 4 bases from V and 8 from J; bases not matched to a gene: 5. This CDR3 region has 12 residues. Germline V gives CDR1 SQVTM, CDR2 ANQGSEA.

This clonotype was seen repeatedly, ten times or more. The chain combines TRBV3-1 with TRBJ2-7; D tentatively fits TRBD1 or TRBD2 (5 bases each). Germline lookup yields CDR1 LGHDT and CDR2 YNNKEL (reference sequence). Trimming pared 9 bases from V and 2 bases from J, leaving 17 bases between. The CDR3 is 14 residues long. CDR3 sequence reads: CASKPRDRPYEQYF. The CDR3 DNA reads as TGTGCCAGTAAACCTCGGGACCGACCCTACGAGCAGTACTTC.

The V call is TRBV27, the J call TRBJ1-6; 8 nucleotides match TRBD1. Germline V gene lookup returns CDR1 MNHEY and CDR2 SMNVEV (reference sequence). Trimming took 4 bases from V and 0 from J; bases not matched to a gene: 5. The CDR3 runs to 17 residues. The CDR3 DNA sequence: TGTGCCAGCAGTTCGGACAGGGCCCCCTCCTATAATTCACCCCTCCACTTT. Translating gives CASSSDRAPSYNSPLHF.

Note on this clonotype: Possible read error: a much larger clone is one base away. The V gene is TRBV18, the J gene TRBJ2-5; D gene unclear. Germline lookup yields CDR1 KGHSH and CDR2 LQKENI. The CDR3 runs to 15 residues. V lost 1 base and J lost 1, with 10 bases in between. CDR3 in DNA: TGTGCCAGCTCACCACGGAAAGACTGCCAAGAGACCCAGTACTTC. Translated: CASSPRKDCQETQYF.

This clonotype was observed at least ten times. This sequence joins TRBV20-1 and TRBJ1-1; TRBD1 might be the D (6 bases). Between the trimmed V and J ends, which lost 5 bases and 1 base, there was a span of 14 bases. In germline, CDR1 is DFQATT, CDR2 SNEGSKA (reference sequence). CDR3 size: 14 residues. The CDR3 here is CSALDGGGNTEAFF. The CDR3 bases are TGCAGTGCTTTAGATGGGGGCGGGAACACTGAAGCTTTCTTT.